Sequencing of this T cell receptor (beta chain) was carried out in a study of response to subunit inactivated influenza vaccine. Study conclusions and caveats: The authors proposed limited new T cell recruitment per seasonal influenza vaccination.

TCRdb called the RT-PCR reads again in MiXCR, with one record for every CDR3 protein. The sample carries about 700,000 distinct CDR3 sequences, 14% recorded once. V shed 1 base and J 9 bases; nucleotides not matched to a gene: 5. CDR3 length: 15 amino acids. Germline assignment: CDR1 MDHEN and CDR2 SYDVKM. This clonotype came up a few times. The antigen remains unidentified. The chain recombines TRBV28 with TRBJ2-1, with 11 bases matching TRBD2. This receptor was taken from a man aged 50-60 years who received an inactivated influenza vaccine. Sequencing was performed on PBMCs from blood, taken less than 15 days before vaccination. In DNA form, the CDR3 reads TGTGCCAGCAGTTTATCGACTAGCGGGACTCGTGAGCAGTTCTTC. Residues: CASSLSTSGTREQFF.